The 29 T cell receptor beta chains below all came from one sample that was sequenced in a study of PD-L1 blockade in urothelial cancer. Sequenced by immunoSEQ multiplex PCR; TCRdb stores in-frame clones only, minus some. The sample has over 30,000 clones; 84% are singletons. Noted time point: pretreatment peripheral blood. The material was PBMCs, obtained around atezolizumab (anti-PD-L1) treatment. Source of these receptors: a man aged 60-69 years with urothelial cancer.

The genes are TRBV30 and TRBJ1-2; 8 nucleotides match TRBD1. Germline V gene lookup returns CDR1 GTSNPN and CDR2 SVGIG (reference sequence). V was clipped by 2 bases and J by 9 bases; unmatched bases: 5. The CDR3 consists of 12 residues. In nucleotides, the CDR3 is TGTGCCTGGAGTATCCGGGACAGGCGCTACACCTTC. Amino acid sequence: CAWSIRDRRYTF. Combining the CDR3 with reference TRBV30 and TRBJ1-2 gives the whole variable domain SQTIHQWPATLVQPVGSPLSLECTVEGTSNPNLYWYRQAAGRGLQLLFYSVGIGQISSEVPQNLSASRPQDRQFILSSKKLLLSDSGFYLCAWSIRDRRYTFGSGTRLTVV.

This sequence joins TRBV7-9 and TRBJ2-3; D perhaps matches TRBD2 (6 bases). Trimming stripped 5 bases from V and 0 bases from J, with 15 bases between. CDR3 length: 16 amino acids. Germline assignment: CDR1 SEHNR and CDR2 FQNEAQ (reference sequence). This CDR3 is CASSLSGGGSTDTQYF. CDR3 nucleotides: TGTGCCAGCAGCCTCAGTGGGGGAGGAAGCACAGATACGCAGTATTTT.

This clone was seen just once. The rearrangement joins TRBV13 to TRBJ1-1; 7 positions match TRBD1. The germline CDR1 and CDR2 sequences are PRHDT and FYEKMQ (reference sequence). Unmatched junction bases numbered 13, after V lost 5 bases and J lost 1 base. This CDR3 is 17 amino acids long. CDR3 in amino acids: CASSARTGRQSNTEAFF. Here the CDR3 DNA reads TGTGCCAGCAGCGCTCGGACAGGCAGACAATCGAACACTGAAGCTTTCTTT. Full variable domain (rest looked up from reference TRBV13 and TRBJ1-1): AAGVIQSPRHLIKEKRETATLKCYPIPRHDTVYWYQQGPGQDPQFLISFYEKMQSDKGSIPDRFSAQQFSDYHSELNMSSLELGDSALYFCASSARTGRQSNTEAFFGQGTRLTVV.

The chain is built from TRBV18 and TRBJ1-2; 7 nucleotides match TRBD1. Germline CDR1 reads KGHSH; CDR2 reads LQKENI. The CDR3 has 15 residues. V shed 0 bases and J 2 bases; nucleotides not matched to a gene: 3. The CDR3 DNA sequence: TGTGCCAGCTCACCACCGGGACAGCAAAACTATGGCTACACCTTC. Protein sequence: CASSPPGQQNYGYTF.

The J gene is TRBJ2-1, the V gene TRBV7-2; 10 positions agree with TRBD2. The CDR3 consists of 17 residues. The V segment lost 5 bases and the J segment 0 bases; nucleotides outside the gene matches: 7. Germline V gives CDR1 SGHTA, CDR2 FQGNSA. The CDR3 here is CASSILAGSASYNEQFF. CDR3 nucleotides: TGTGCCAGCAGCATACTAGCGGGGTCGGCCTCCTACAATGAGCAGTTCTTC.

The chain couples TRBV19 to TRBJ2-3; 7 bases line up with TRBD1. V lost 9 bases, J lost 2 bases, and 8 bases stayed unmatched. The V gene's germline CDR1 is LNHDA and CDR2 SQIVND (reference sequence). The CDR3 consists of 14 residues. The CDR3, as DNA: TGTGCCAGCGCACAGGGGCAGACCACAGATACGCAGTATTTT. Translated, it gives CASAQGQTTDTQYF. Based on the CDR3 plus reference TRBV19 and TRBJ2-3, the full variable domain is DGGITQSPKYLFRKEGQNVTLSCEQNLNHDAMYWYRQDPGQGLRLIYYSQIVNDFQKGDIAEGYSVSREKKESFPLTVTSAQKNPTAFYLCASAQGQTTDTQYFGPGTRLTVL.

This clone is labeled as medium-sized (0.01 to 0.1%). This chain links TRBV6-5 with TRBJ2-1, with D possibly TRBD2 on 7 matching bases. Germline CDR1 reads MNHEY; CDR2 reads SVGAGI. Trimming took 2 bases from V and 6 from J, leaving 11 bases between them. This CDR3 is built from 14 residues. CDR3 nucleotide sequence: TGTGCCAGCAGTTACCGGGGGGCAGGCAATGAGCAGTTCTTC. Its translation is CASSYRGAGNEQFF.

The rearrangement links TRBV27 to TRBJ1-1; no clear D gene. Trimming cost V 2 bases and J 5 bases, with 15 bases left between them. This CDR3 spans 15 amino acids. From germline, CDR1 is MNHEY and CDR2 SMNVEV (reference sequence). The CDR3 DNA sequence: TGTGCCAGCAGTTTAGTTCCGGGCGGGTGGACTGAAGCTTTCTTT. Its translation is CASSLVPGGWTEAFF.

The rearrangement uses TRBV28 and TRBJ1-5; perhaps TRBD1 as D (6 bases). This CDR3 has 15 residues. V was shortened by 5 bases and J by 2 bases, with 13 bases between the two germline ends. Germline V lookup: CDR1 MDHEN, CDR2 SYDVKM. CDR3: CASSPQGFRNQPQHF. The CDR3 region has the DNA TGTGCCAGCAGTCCCCAGGGGTTTCGCAATCAGCCCCAGCATTTT. Supplemented by reference TRBV28 and TRBJ1-5, the full variable domain reads DVKVTQSSRYLVKRTGEKVFLECVQDMDHENMFWYRQDPGLGLRLIYFSYDVKMKEKGDIPEGYSVSREKKERFSLILESASTNQTSMYLCASSPQGFRNQPQHFGDGTRLSIL.

V gene TRBV30 combines with J gene TRBJ2-2; the match to TRBD2 covers 7 bases. The CDR3 spans 14 residues. Germline V gene data show CDR1 as GTSNPN and CDR2 as SVGIG (reference sequence). J gave up 5 bases and V 3 bases, and 6 bases lay outside the gene matches. CDR3 coding DNA: TGTGCCTGGAGAGCGGGGCGGGGTACCGGGGAGCTGTTTTTT. Amino acid sequence: CAWRAGRGTGELFF.

The gene calls are TRBV5-1 and TRBJ2-2; TRBD2 agrees at 8 bases. The CDR3 is 16 residues long. V was clipped by 6 bases and J by 8 bases; unmatched bases: 15. Germline assignment: CDR1 SGHRS and CDR2 YFSETQ. CDR3 loop: CASKGIEAGVSGELFF. DNA for the CDR3: TGCGCCAGCAAGGGGATAGAAGCGGGAGTTTCAGGGGAGCTGTTTTTT.

This chain joins TRBV10-3 and TRBJ2-1; maybe TRBD2 (6 bases). CDR1 is ENHRY, CDR2 SYGVKD, per germline. Trimming left V 6 bases short and J 6 bases short, with 18 bases between. This CDR3 contains 15 residues. The CDR3 nucleotides read TGTGCCATCAGCGAGAGCGGACCCGGGGGCAATGAGCAGTTCTTC. Translating it yields CAISESGPGGNEQFF.

The chain recombines TRBV9 with TRBJ1-1, with unresolved D. This CDR3 has 15 amino acids. V was pared by 0 bases and J by 6 bases, with 15 bases between. Germline assignment: CDR1 SGDLS and CDR2 YYNGEE. CDR3 protein: CASSVAFRVGSEAFF. CDR3 nucleotides: TGTGCCAGCAGCGTAGCTTTTCGAGTTGGTTCTGAAGCTTTCTTT.

This sequence joins TRBV5-4 and TRBJ2-7; 12 positions agree with TRBD2. V gave up 4 bases and J gave up 0 bases; unmatched junction bases: 8. There are 17 residues in the CDR3. Germline V gene sequence: CDR1 SGHNT, CDR2 YYREEE (reference sequence). In DNA form, the CDR3 reads TGTGCCAGCAGCACCGCTGGACTAGCGGGACTCTCCTACGAGCAGTACTTC. This sequence encodes CASSTAGLAGLSYEQYF.

The chain combines TRBV5-1 with TRBJ2-2; 11 bases agree with TRBD2. The CDR3 is 15 residues long. With 2 bases clipped from V and 5 bases from J, the junction kept 2 bases outside the gene matches. Germline-derived CDR1 and CDR2 are SGHRS and YFSETQ. CDR3 in DNA: TGCGCCAGCAGCTTTAGCGGGAGGGGTACCGGGGAGCTGTTTTTT. Protein sequence: CASSFSGRGTGELFF.

A word on this clone: Other DNA sequences in this specimen translate into the identical CDR3. The CDR3: CASSLQAPNTEAFF. CDR3 bases: TGTGCCAGCAGTTTACAGGCACCGAACACTGAAGCTTTCTTT. The rearrangement uses TRBV28 and TRBJ1-1; D unresolved. CDR1 is MDHEN and CDR2 is SYDVKM in the germline V gene. The V and J ends lost 2 bases and 1 base respectively, with 8 bases between them. The CDR3 sequence is 14 residues long.

J is TRBJ1-4 and V is TRBV28, with 8 bases fitting TRBD1. This CDR3 contains 18 residues. The V gene's germline CDR1 is MDHEN and CDR2 SYDVKM. The V and J ends lost 6 bases and 4 bases, in that order; junction bases with no gene match: 16. For the CDR3, the DNA is TGTGCCAGCAGGCCAGACAGGGGCCGATCCTCTTTTAATGAAAAACTGTTTTTT. It encodes CASRPDRGRSSFNEKLFF. Using reference TRBV28 and TRBJ1-4 for the parts outside the CDR3, the full variable domain is DVKVTQSSRYLVKRTGEKVFLECVQDMDHENMFWYRQDPGLGLRLIYFSYDVKMKEKGDIPEGYSVSREKKERFSLILESASTNQTSMYLCASRPDRGRSSFNEKLFFGSGTQLSVL.

The CDR3 bases are TGTGCCACCAGCCGACTAGGGCGGGATGATGAAAAACTGTTTTTT. Translation: CATSRLGRDDEKLFF. This chain uses TRBV15 with TRBJ1-4; the D is unclear. V gave up 5 bases and J gave up 6 bases, with 16 bases separating them. CDR1 is LNHNV, CDR2 YYDKDF, per germline (reference sequence). The CDR3 is made up of 15 amino acids.

The sample holds one count of this clone. The genes are TRBV7-3 and TRBJ2-1, with 14 nucleotides matching TRBD2. The CDR3 loop spans 14 amino acids. The ends lost 5 bases at V and 9 bases at J; junction bases unmatched: 3. Germline CDR1 and CDR2: SGHTA and FQGTGA. This CDR3 is CASSQGTSGGEQFF. CDR3 bases: TGTGCCAGCAGCCAAGGGACTAGCGGGGGTGAGCAGTTCTTC.

The chain recombines TRBV9 with TRBJ2-3; D gene uncertain. There are 24 residues in the CDR3. V gave up 0 bases and J gave up 0 bases, with 35 bases separating them. Looked up from germline, CDR1 is SGDLS and CDR2 is YYNGEE. The CDR3, as DNA: TGTGCCAGCAGCGTAGGCCCCCCCCTGAACCATCCGCTTAGCCGATCTATCAGCACAGATACGCAGTATTTT. It codes for CASSVGPPLNHPLSRSISTDTQYF.

The chain has TRBV5-6 and TRBJ1-2; no firm D call. The V gene lost 4 bases and the J gene lost 7 bases, with 11 bases spanning the gap. CDR3 length equals 12 residues. Germline values: CDR1 SGHDT, CDR2 YYEEEE. The CDR3 nucleotides are TGTGCCAGCAGCCCAACAAGGAGTGGCTACACCTTC. Translated, it gives CASSPTRSGYTF. Full variable domain (outside the CDR3, taken from reference TRBV5-6 and TRBJ1-2): DAGVTQSPTHLIKTRGQQVTLRCSPKSGHDTVSWYQQALGQGPQFIFQYYEEEERQRGNFPDRFSGHQFPNYSSELNVNALLLGDSALYLCASSPTRSGYTFGSGTRLTVV.

In its sample, this clone was seen a few times. DNA for the CDR3: TGTGCCAGTAAAGGGGTCAAAGAGACCCAGTACTTC. Its translation: CASKGVKETQYF. This chain joins TRBV19 and TRBJ2-5, with D maybe TRBD1 (5 bases). Trimming left V 7 bases short and J 3 bases short, with 9 bases between. Germline assignment: CDR1 LNHDA and CDR2 SQIVND (reference sequence). The CDR3 consists of 12 residues.

Only a few counts were recorded for this clone. This rearrangement joins TRBV10-2 to TRBJ2-7; D not resolved. V gave up 4 bases and J gave up 2 bases, with 3 bases separating them. Germline V gene sequence: CDR1 WSHSY, CDR2 SAAADI. The CDR3 consists of 11 residues. CDR3 residues: CASSATYEQYF. DNA for the CDR3: TGCGCCAGCAGTGCAACCTACGAGCAGTACTTC.

The chain carries TRBV19 and TRBJ1-2; maybe TRBD1 (5 bases). V was trimmed by 8 bases and J by 0 bases, leaving 13 bases between them. The germline CDR1 and CDR2 sequences are LNHDA and SQIVND (reference sequence). CDR3 size: 14 residues. CDR3 in DNA: TGTGCCAGTGTTACAGGCCCAGCTAACTATGGCTACACCTTC. This translates into CASVTGPANYGYTF.

This clone was picked up one time. The chain is built from TRBV28 and TRBJ2-7; D may be TRBD1 (5 bases). This CDR3 has 13 residues. Trimming removed 5 bases from V and 2 bases from J, with 10 bases in between. The germline V gene encodes CDR1 MDHEN and CDR2 SYDVKM. CDR3 in DNA: TGTGCCAGCAGTCCCGACAGAGCCTACGAGCAGTACTTC. Its translation is CASSPDRAYEQYF.

The chain has TRBV29-1 and TRBJ1-4, with D tentatively TRBD1 (5 bases). Germline-derived CDR1 and CDR2 are SQVTM and ANQGSEA. This CDR3 contains 13 residues. The V gene lost 4 bases and the J gene lost 0 bases, with 6 bases spanning the gap. CDR3 nucleotide sequence: TGCAGCGTTGGGGGCGCAACTAATGAAAAACTGTTTTTT. Residues: CSVGGATNEKLFF.

J is TRBJ1-5 and V is TRBV7-2; no reliable D call. CDR3 length: 15 residues. CDR1 is SGHTA, CDR2 FQGNSA, per germline. V dropped 1 base and J dropped 0 bases, with 7 bases sitting between them. The CDR3 here is CASSLDGYSNQPQHF. CDR3 sequence (DNA): TGTGCCAGCAGCTTAGACGGTTATAGCAATCAGCCCCAGCATTTT.

The J gene is TRBJ2-7, the V gene TRBV18; tentatively, D is TRBD2 (6 bases). Deletions cut 3 bases from V and 3 bases from J, with 12 bases between. Germline values: CDR1 KGHSH, CDR2 LQKENI. There are 14 residues in the CDR3. The CDR3 spells CASSPRGGGYEQYF. Written as DNA, the CDR3 is TGTGCCAGCTCACCTCGGGGAGGAGGCTACGAGCAGTACTTC.

This rearrangement joins TRBV25-1 to TRBJ2-7; D unresolved. Germline loops: CDR1 MGHDK, CDR2 SYGVNS. V shed 0 bases and J shed 3 bases, with 6 bases lying between them. This CDR3 has 13 amino acids. The CDR3 DNA reads as TGTGCCAGCAGTGAATACCCGGGCTACGAGCAGTACTTC. Residues: CASSEYPGYEQYF.